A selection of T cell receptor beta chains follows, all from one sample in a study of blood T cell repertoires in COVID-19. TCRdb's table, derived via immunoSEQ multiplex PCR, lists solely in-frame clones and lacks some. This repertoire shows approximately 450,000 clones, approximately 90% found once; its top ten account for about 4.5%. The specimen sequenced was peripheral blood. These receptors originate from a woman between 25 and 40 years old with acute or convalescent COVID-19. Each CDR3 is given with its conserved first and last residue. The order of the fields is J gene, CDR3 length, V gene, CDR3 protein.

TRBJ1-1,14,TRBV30,CAWTLGTGMTEAFF
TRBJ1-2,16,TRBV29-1,CSVSRAALSQGYGYTF
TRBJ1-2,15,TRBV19,CASRPTDRGPYGYTF
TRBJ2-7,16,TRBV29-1,CSVWSQTGLKTYEQYF
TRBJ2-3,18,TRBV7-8,CASSLASTGDRLTDTQYF
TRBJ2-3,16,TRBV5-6,CASSSRGGDGTDTQYF
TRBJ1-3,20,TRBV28,CASSLTVDRSRLISGNTIYF
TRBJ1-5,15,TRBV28,CASSIAGGGNQPQHF
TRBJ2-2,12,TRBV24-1,CATQYTTGELFF
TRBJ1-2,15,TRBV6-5,CASRRDRQANYGYTF
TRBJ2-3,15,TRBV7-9,CASSFAGQRTDTQYF
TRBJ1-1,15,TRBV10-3,CAISESIIGRGEAFF
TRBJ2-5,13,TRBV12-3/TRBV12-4,CASTHDRIKTQYF
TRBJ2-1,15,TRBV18,CASSPLQGAYNEQFF
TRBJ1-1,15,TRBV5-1,CASSLESPGTGEAFF
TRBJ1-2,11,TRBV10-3,CATSDRAGYTF
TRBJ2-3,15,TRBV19,CASSIGTGITDTQYF
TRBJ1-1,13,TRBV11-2,CASSPDTGPEAFF
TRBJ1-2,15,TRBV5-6,CASSSLGTGGGGYTF
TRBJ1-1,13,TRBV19,CASSFSGGTEAFF
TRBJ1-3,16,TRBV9,CASSVGPRFSGNTIYF
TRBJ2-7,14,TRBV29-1,CSVGRGPGAYEQYF
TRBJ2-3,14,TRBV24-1,CAASGNRGTDTQYF
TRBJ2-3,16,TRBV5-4,CASSLGRREGTDTQYF
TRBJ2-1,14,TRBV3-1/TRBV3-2,CASSQRGIYNEQFF
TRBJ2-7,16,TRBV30,CAWSVLAGGKFYEQYF
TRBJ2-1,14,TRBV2,CASSRHRDFNEQFF
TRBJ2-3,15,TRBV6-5,CASSYSRGGRDTQYF
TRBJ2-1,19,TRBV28,CASSLWPGGGTSINNEQFF
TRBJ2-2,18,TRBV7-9,CASSLEKGLLPYTGELFF
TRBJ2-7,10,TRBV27,CASSSDEQYF
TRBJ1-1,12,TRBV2,CATSVRQGGSFF
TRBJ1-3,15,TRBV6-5,CASSLWAGNVNTIYF
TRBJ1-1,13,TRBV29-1,CSVSQVLNTEAFF
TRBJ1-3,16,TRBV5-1,CASSGQGTQNGNTIYF
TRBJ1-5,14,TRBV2,CASSVFGSNQPQHF
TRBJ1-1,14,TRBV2,CASRRQSFATEAFF
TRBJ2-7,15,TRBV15,CATSRDQQGSYEQYF
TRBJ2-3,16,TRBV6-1,CASSEAGVDRADTQYF
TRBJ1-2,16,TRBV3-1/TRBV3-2,CASSQGPGTGRKGYTF
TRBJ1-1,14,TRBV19,CASSVTGSNTEAFF
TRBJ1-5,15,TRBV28,CASSLLQGAGQPQHF
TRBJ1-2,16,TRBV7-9,CASSSSKTGSSYGYTF
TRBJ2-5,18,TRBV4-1,CASSQERGLAGGQETQYF
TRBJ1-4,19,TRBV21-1,CASSPLSLRQGASNEKLFF
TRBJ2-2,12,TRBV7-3,CASSLRTGELFF
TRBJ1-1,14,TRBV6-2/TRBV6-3,CASSFTGGETEAFF
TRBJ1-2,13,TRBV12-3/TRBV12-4,CASSLVREAGYTF